Each of the 2 T cell receptor beta chains below was sequenced from the same sample in a study of a mutant IDH1 vaccine in newly diagnosed glioma. These receptors have no known antigen. The assay was immunoSEQ multiplex PCR, and TCRdb's table has in-frame clones only and misses some. The sample yields approximately 40,000 clones, around 82% seen once. The sample's time point: week 5, during vaccination. Vaccine doses each comprised 300 ug of mutant IDH1 20-mer peptide, with topical imiquimod. This specimen consisted of PBMCs, obtained from a glioma patient whose treatment included an IDH1 peptide vaccine. The receptors were sampled from a man aged 35-49 years with glioma.

The chain combines TRBV10-3 with TRBJ1-1; no reliable D call. There are 13 residues in the CDR3. The V gene lost 3 bases and the J gene lost 2 bases, with 7 bases spanning the gap. Germline CDR1 reads ENHRY; CDR2 reads SYGVKD. The CDR3 reads CAISEVRNTEAFF. Here the CDR3 DNA reads TGTGCCATCAGTGAAGTTCGAAACACTGAAGCTTTCTTT.

This chain uses TRBV6-4 with TRBJ1-2, with D tentatively TRBD1 (5 bases). Germline V gives CDR1 MRHNA, CDR2 SNTAGT. The CDR3 has 16 residues. V gave up 10 bases and J gave up 1 base, with 22 bases separating them. DNA of the CDR3: TGTGCCACCCCAATGGGATCGCAGGGAAGTAACTATGGCTACACCTTC. Protein product: CATPMGSQGSNYGYTF.